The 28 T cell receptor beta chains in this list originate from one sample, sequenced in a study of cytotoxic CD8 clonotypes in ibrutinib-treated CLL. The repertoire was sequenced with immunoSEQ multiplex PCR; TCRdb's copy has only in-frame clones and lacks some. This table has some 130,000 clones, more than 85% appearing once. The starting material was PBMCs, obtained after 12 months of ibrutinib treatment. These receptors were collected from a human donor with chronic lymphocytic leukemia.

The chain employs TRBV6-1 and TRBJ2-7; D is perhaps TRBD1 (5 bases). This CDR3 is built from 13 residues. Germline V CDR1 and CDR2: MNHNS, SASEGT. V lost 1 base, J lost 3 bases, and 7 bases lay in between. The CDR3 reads CASSEEGIYEQYF. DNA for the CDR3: TGTGCCAGCAGTGAAGAGGGGATCTACGAGCAGTACTTC.

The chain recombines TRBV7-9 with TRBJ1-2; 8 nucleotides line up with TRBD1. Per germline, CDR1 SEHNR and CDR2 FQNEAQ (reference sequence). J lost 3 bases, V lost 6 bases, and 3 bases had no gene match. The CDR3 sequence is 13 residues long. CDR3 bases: TGTGCCAGCAGGGAGGACAGGGACTATGGCTACACCTTC. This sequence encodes CASREDRDYGYTF.

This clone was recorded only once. This CDR3 reads CSVFTGNTGELFF. As DNA, the CDR3 is TGCAGCGTTTTCACAGGGAACACCGGGGAGCTGTTTTTT. The chain combines TRBV29-1 with TRBJ2-2; TRBD1 is a possible D gene (5 bases). With 5 bases removed from V and 1 base from J, the gap between germline ends came to 8 bases. This CDR3 is built from 13 residues. Germline V lookup: CDR1 SQVTM, CDR2 ANQGSEA.

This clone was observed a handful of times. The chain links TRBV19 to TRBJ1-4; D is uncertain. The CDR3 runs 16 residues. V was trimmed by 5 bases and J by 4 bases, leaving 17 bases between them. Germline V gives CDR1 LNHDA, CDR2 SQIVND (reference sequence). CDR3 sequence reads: CASSPQGRGHNEKLFF. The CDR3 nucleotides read TGTGCCAGTAGTCCACAAGGGAGAGGCCATAATGAAAAACTGTTTTTT.

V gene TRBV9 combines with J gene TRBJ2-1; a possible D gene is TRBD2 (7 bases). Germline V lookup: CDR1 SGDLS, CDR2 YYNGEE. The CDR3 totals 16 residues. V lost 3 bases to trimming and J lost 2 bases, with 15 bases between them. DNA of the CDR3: TGTGCCAGCAGCGCCGGAGGGGGGGCCCCCTACAATGAGCAGTTCTTC. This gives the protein CASSAGGGAPYNEQFF.

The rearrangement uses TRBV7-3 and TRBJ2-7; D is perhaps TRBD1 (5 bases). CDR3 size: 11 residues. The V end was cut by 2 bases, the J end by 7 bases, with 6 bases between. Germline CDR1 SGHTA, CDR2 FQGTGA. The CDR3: CASSLGAEQYF. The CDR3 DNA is TGTGCCAGCAGCTTAGGGGCTGAGCAGTACTTC.

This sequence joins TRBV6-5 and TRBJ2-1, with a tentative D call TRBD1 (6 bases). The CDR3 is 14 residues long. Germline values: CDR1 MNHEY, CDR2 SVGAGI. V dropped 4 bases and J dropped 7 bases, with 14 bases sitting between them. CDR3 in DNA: TGTGCCAGCAGTTCGTGGCCCAGGGGTAATGAGCAGTTCTTC. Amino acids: CASSSWPRGNEQFF.

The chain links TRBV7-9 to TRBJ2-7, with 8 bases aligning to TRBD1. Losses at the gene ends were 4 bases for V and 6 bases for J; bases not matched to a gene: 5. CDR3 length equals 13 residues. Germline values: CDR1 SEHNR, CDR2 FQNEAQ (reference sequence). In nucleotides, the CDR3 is TGTGCCAGCAGCTCTTCAGGGGGCGGCGAGCAGTACTTC. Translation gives CASSSSGGGEQYF.

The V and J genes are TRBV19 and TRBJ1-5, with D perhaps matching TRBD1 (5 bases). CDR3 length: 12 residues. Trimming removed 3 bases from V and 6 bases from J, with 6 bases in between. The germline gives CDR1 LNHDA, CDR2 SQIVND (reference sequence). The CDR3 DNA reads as TGTGCCAGTAGTATCGGGGGTCAGCCCCAGCATTTT. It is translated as CASSIGGQPQHF.

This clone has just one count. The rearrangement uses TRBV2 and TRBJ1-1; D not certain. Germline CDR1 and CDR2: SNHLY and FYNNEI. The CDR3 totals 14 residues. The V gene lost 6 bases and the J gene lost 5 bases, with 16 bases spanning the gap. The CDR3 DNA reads TGTGCCAGCAGACCTCCGGAGTTAGGGACTGAAGCTTTCTTT. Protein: CASRPPELGTEAFF.

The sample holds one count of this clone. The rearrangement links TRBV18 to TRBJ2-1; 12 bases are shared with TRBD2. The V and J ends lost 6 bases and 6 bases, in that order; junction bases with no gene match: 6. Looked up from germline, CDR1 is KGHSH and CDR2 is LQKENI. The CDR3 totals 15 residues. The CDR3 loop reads CASSATSGSFNEQFF. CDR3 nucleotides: TGTGCCAGCTCCGCGACTAGCGGGAGCTTCAATGAGCAGTTCTTC.

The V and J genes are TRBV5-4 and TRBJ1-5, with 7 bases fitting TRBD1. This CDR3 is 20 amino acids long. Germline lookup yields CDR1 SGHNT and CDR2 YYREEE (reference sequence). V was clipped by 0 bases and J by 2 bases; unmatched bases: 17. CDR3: CASSLGLRGAGGRGNQPQHF. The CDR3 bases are TGTGCCAGCAGCTTGGGGCTACGCGGGGCAGGGGGAAGGGGCAATCAGCCCCAGCATTTT.

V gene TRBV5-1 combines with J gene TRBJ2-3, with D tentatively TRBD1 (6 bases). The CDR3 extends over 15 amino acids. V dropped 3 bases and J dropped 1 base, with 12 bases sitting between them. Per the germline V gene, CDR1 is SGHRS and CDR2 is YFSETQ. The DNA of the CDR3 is TGCGCCAGCAGCTCACAGGGATTTGGCACAGATACGCAGTATTTT. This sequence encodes CASSSQGFGTDTQYF.

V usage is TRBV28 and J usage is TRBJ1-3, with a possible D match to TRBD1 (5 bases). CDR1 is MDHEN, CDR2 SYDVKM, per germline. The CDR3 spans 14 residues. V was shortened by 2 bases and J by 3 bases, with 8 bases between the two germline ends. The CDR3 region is CASSLGGVGNTIYF. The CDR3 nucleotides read TGTGCCAGCAGTTTAGGAGGGGTTGGAAACACCATATATTTT.

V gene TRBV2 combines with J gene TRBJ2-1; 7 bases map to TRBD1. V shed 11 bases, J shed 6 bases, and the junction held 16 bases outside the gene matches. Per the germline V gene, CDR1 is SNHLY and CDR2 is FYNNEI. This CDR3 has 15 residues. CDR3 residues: CAARKGGVGANEQFF. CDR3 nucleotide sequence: TGTGCCGCCAGAAAAGGGGGCGTTGGTGCCAATGAGCAGTTCTTC.

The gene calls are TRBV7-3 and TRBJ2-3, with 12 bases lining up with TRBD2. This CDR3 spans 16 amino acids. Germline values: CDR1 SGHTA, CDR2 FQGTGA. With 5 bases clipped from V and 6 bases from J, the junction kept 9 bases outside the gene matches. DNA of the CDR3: TGTGCCAGCAGCCCAAGACTAGCGGGAGAGGGGGATACGCAGTATTTT. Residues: CASSPRLAGEGDTQYF.

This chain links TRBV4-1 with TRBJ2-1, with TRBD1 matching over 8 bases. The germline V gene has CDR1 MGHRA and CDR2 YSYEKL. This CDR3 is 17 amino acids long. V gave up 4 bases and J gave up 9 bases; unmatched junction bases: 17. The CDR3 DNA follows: TGCGCCAGCAGCCCCCCCCAGGACAGGGTACCATTCGGTGAGCAGTTCTTC. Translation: CASSPPQDRVPFGEQFF.

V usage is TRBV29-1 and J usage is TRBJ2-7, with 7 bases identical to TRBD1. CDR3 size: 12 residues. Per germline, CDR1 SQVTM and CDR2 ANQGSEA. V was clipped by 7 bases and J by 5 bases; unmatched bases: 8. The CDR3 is CSAQTGHHEQYF. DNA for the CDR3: TGCAGCGCCCAGACAGGGCACCACGAGCAGTACTTC.

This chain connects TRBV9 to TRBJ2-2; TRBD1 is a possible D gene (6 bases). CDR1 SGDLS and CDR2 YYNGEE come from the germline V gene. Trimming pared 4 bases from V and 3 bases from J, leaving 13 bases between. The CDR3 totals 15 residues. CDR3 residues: CASSPGVVDTGELFF. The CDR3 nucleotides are TGTGCCAGCAGCCCAGGGGTGGTCGACACCGGGGAGCTGTTTTTT. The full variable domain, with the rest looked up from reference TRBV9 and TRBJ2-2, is DSGVTQTPKHLITATGQRVTLRCSPRSGDLSVYWYQQSLDQGLQFLIQYYNGEERAKGNILERFSAQQFPDLHSELNLSSLELGDSALYFCASSPGVVDTGELFFGEGSRLTVL.

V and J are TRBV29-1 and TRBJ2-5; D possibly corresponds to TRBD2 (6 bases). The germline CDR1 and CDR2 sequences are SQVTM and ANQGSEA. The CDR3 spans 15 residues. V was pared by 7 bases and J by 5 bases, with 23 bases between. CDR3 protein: CSAREGTSAEETQYF. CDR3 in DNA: TGCAGCGCCCGGGAAGGGACTTCAGCGGAGGAGACCCAGTACTTC.

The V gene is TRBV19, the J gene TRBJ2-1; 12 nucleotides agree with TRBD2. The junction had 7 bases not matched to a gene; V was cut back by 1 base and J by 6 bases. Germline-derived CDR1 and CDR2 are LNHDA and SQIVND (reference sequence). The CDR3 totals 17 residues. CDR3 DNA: TGTGCCAGTAGTATAGCGCCTAGCGGGAGGGCCGGCAATGAGCAGTTCTTC. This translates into CASSIAPSGRAGNEQFF.

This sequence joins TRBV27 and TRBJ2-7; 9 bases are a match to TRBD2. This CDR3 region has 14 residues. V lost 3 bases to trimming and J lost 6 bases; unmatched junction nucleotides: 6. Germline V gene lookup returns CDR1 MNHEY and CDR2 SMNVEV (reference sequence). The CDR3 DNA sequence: TGTGCCAGCAGTTTTAGCGGGAGTTCCCGCGAGCAGTACTTC. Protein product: CASSFSGSSREQYF.

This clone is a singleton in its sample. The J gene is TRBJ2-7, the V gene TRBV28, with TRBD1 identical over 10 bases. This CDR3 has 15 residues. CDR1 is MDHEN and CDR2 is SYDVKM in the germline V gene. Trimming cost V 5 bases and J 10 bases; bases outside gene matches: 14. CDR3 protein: CASSDGQGGRERQYF. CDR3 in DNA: TGTGCCAGCAGTGACGGACAGGGGGGCCGTGAGCGCCAGTACTTC.

The CDR3 protein is CASSISRTGFHEQYF. The CDR3 region has the DNA TGTGCCAGTAGTATAAGCAGAACGGGATTCCACGAGCAGTACTTC. The chain couples TRBV19 to TRBJ2-7, with a tentative D call TRBD2 (5 bases). Trimming stripped 2 bases from V and 5 bases from J, with 16 bases between. Germline CDR1 is LNHDA and CDR2 is SQIVND (reference sequence). The CDR3 covers 15 residues.

The CDR3 region is CASSRMGGPVTDTQYF. CDR3 nucleotide sequence: TGTGCCAGCAGTCGGATGGGGGGGCCGGTAACAGATACGCAGTATTTT. This chain connects TRBV28 to TRBJ2-3; a possible D gene is TRBD2 (7 bases). With 5 bases removed from V and 3 bases from J, the gap between germline ends came to 18 bases. The CDR3 length is 16 residues. Germline V gives CDR1 MDHEN, CDR2 SYDVKM.

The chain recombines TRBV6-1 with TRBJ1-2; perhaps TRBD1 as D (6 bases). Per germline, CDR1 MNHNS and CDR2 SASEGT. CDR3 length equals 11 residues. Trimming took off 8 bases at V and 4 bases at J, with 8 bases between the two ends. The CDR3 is CASLDSYGYTF. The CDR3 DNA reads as TGTGCCAGCTTGGACAGCTATGGCTACACCTTC.

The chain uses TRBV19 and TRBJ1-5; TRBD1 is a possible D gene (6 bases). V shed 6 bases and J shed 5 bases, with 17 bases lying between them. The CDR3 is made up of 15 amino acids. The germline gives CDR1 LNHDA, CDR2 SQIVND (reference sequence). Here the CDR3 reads CASRFGGIGDQPQHF. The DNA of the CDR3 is TGTGCCAGTAGATTCGGGGGCATCGGGGATCAGCCCCAGCATTTT.

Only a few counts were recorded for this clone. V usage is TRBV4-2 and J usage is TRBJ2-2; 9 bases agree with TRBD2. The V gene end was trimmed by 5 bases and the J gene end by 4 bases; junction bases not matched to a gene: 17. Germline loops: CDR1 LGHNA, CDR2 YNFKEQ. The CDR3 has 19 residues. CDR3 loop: CASSLGEGVAGAGTGELFF. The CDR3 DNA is TGTGCCAGCAGCTTAGGGGAAGGGGTAGCGGGAGCGGGCACCGGGGAGCTGTTTTTT.